Presented here are 17 T cell receptor beta chains from one specimen sequenced in a study of blood T cell repertoires in COVID-19. Clones were read by immunoSEQ multiplex PCR, and TCRdb kept only the in-frame ones, dropping some. The profile covers some 140,000 clones, with roughly 87% appearing a single time and over 15% taken by the ten largest. Sequenced input: PBMCs or T cells enriched from blood (not recorded which). These receptors were obtained from a man aged 25 to 45 who had recovered from COVID-19.

This clone was picked up one time. The V gene is TRBV5-4, the J gene TRBJ2-7; 12 bases line up with TRBD1. Germline values: CDR1 SGHNT, CDR2 YYREEE (reference sequence). This CDR3 contains 14 residues. Losses at the gene ends were 4 bases for V and 6 bases for J; bases not matched to a gene: 5. As DNA, the CDR3 is TGTGCCAGCAGCCTCGGGACAGGGGGCTCCGAGCAGTACTTC. Translation gives CASSLGTGGSEQYF. Supplemented by reference TRBV5-4 and TRBJ2-7, the full variable domain reads ETGVTQSPTHLIKTRGQQVTLRCSSQSGHNTVSWYQQALGQGPQFIFQYYREEENGRGNFPPRFSGLQFPNYSSELNVNALELDDSALYLCASSLGTGGSEQYFGPGTRLTVT.

V usage is TRBV30 and J usage is TRBJ1-1, with 8 bases lining up with TRBD1. V gave up 2 bases and J gave up 5 bases; unmatched junction bases: 7. CDR3 length equals 14 residues. CDR1 and CDR2 from the germline V gene are GTSNPN and SVGIG (reference sequence). The CDR3 sequence is CAWSPDRGRTEAFF. CDR3 DNA: TGTGCCTGGAGTCCCGACAGGGGAAGAACTGAAGCTTTCTTT.

The chain employs TRBV3-1 (or the pseudogene TRBV3-2) and TRBJ1-2; unclear D gene. With 0 bases removed from V and 4 bases from J, the gap between germline ends came to 6 bases. Germline V gene sequence: CDR1 LGHDT, CDR2 YNNKEL (reference sequence). The CDR3 sequence is 13 residues long. This CDR3 is CASSQDHSYGYTF. The CDR3 region has the DNA TGTGCCAGCAGCCAAGATCACTCCTATGGCTACACCTTC.

The rearrangement joins TRBV11-2 to TRBJ2-7, with 8 bases lining up with TRBD2. V shed 0 bases, J shed 0 bases, and the junction held 1 base outside the gene matches. CDR1 is SGHAT and CDR2 is FQNNGV in the germline V gene. The CDR3 spans 15 residues. CDR3 sequence reads: CASSLELAVSYEQYF. As DNA, the CDR3 is TGTGCCAGCAGCTTAGAACTAGCGGTCTCCTACGAGCAGTACTTC.

The rearrangement links TRBV19 to TRBJ1-1; 9 nucleotides agree with TRBD1. V was clipped by 8 bases and J by 6 bases; unmatched bases: 7. The CDR3 totals 13 residues. Germline assignment: CDR1 LNHDA and CDR2 SQIVND (reference sequence). DNA of the CDR3: TGTGCCAGTGGGTCACAGGGGGCCCCTGAAGCTTTCTTT. Protein product: CASGSQGAPEAFF.

The chain uses TRBV5-1 and TRBJ2-7; D is ambiguous. The CDR3 is 14 residues long. Germline V gene lookup returns CDR1 SGHRS and CDR2 YFSETQ. The V end lost 5 bases, the J end lost 0 bases, and 12 bases lay between the germline ends. The CDR3 spells CASRRLPSSYEQYV. The CDR3 nucleotides read TGCGCCAGCAGAAGACTCCCTAGCTCCTACGAGCAGTACGTC.

The rearrangement uses TRBV14 and TRBJ2-7, with 12 nucleotides matching TRBD1. The germline V gene has CDR1 SGHDN and CDR2 FVKESK. The CDR3 spans 16 residues. Trimming removed 1 base from V and 3 bases from J; junction bases left unmatched: 4. CDR3 loop: CASSQGDRGPYYEQYV. As DNA, the CDR3 is TGTGCCAGCAGCCAAGGGGACAGGGGGCCTTACTACGAGCAGTACGTC.

The V and J genes are TRBV5-1 and TRBJ1-2, with D unclear. The CDR3 sequence is 14 residues long. Deletions cut 4 bases from V and 1 base from J, with 11 bases between. The germline V gene has CDR1 SGHRS and CDR2 YFSETQ. The CDR3 nucleotides read TGCGCCAGCAGCCTAACCGGAGTTAACTATGGCTACACCTTC. Amino acid sequence: CASSLTGVNYGYTF.

The genes are TRBV2 and TRBJ1-6, with D maybe TRBD1 (5 bases). The CDR3 loop spans 16 amino acids. V was trimmed by 0 bases and J by 10 bases, leaving 16 bases between them. Germline-derived CDR1 and CDR2 are SNHLY and FYNNEI. The CDR3 bases are TGTGCCAGCAGTGAAGCGCTTATGGGAGGGGAGTCACCCCTCCACTTT. It translates to CASSEALMGGESPLHF.

In this sample, this clone turned up once. The rearrangement uses TRBV9 and TRBJ1-1; D is unclear. Germline V gene sequence: CDR1 SGDLS, CDR2 YYNGEE. The CDR3 has 13 residues. V was cut by 4 bases and J by 2 bases, with 9 bases left in between. CDR3 sequence: CASSQYSNTEAFF. The CDR3 region has the DNA TGTGCCAGCAGCCAATACAGTAACACTGAAGCTTTCTTT.

The chain has TRBV27 and TRBJ1-3, with D maybe TRBD1 (5 bases). V was shortened by 2 bases and J by 0 bases, with 11 bases between the two germline ends. This CDR3 spans 16 amino acids. Germline V gene sequence: CDR1 MNHEY, CDR2 SMNVEV (reference sequence). CDR3 sequence: CASSLRAGHSGNTIYF. Here the CDR3 DNA reads TGTGCCAGCAGTTTAAGGGCAGGGCACTCTGGAAACACCATATATTTT.

The rearrangement uses TRBV7-3 and TRBJ2-3; D might be TRBD2 (5 bases). V lost 3 bases to trimming and J lost 5 bases, with 9 bases between them. The CDR3 extends over 13 amino acids. Germline values: CDR1 SGHTA, CDR2 FQGTGA. The chain's CDR3 is CASSFSEGDTQYF. Here the CDR3 DNA reads TGTGCCAGCAGCTTTTCAGAGGGAGATACGCAGTATTTT.

This clone came up many times. V and J are TRBV20-1 and TRBJ2-1; the match to TRBD2 covers 10 bases. The germline V gene has CDR1 DFQATT and CDR2 SNEGSKA (reference sequence). This CDR3 spans 14 amino acids. The ends lost 3 bases at V and 8 bases at J; junction bases unmatched: 7. CDR3 sequence (DNA): TGCAGTGCTAGTGTGCCTAGCGGGAGTTATGAGCAGTTCTTC. As protein: CSASVPSGSYEQFF.

CDR3: CASSLYSQGSYGYTF. The CDR3, as DNA: TGTGCCAGCAGTTTATATTCTCAGGGATCCTATGGCTACACCTTC. This chain links TRBV27 with TRBJ1-2, with D maybe TRBD1 (5 bases). V was cut by 1 base and J by 4 bases, with 13 bases left in between. This CDR3 has 15 residues. The germline V gene has CDR1 MNHEY and CDR2 SMNVEV (reference sequence).

The V gene is TRBV19, the J gene TRBJ1-1, with 8 bases identical to TRBD1. Trimming at V came to 5 bases and at J to 4 bases, leaving 0 bases not matched to a gene. Germline V lookup: CDR1 LNHDA, CDR2 SQIVND (reference sequence). This CDR3 has 12 amino acids. In nucleotides, the CDR3 is TGTGCCAGTAGTCAGGGGGCCACTGAAGCTTTCTTT. It is translated as CASSQGATEAFF.

This sequence joins TRBV19 and TRBJ2-2; D is possibly TRBD1 (5 bases). CDR1 LNHDA and CDR2 SQIVND come from the germline V gene (reference sequence). Between the trimmed V and J ends, which lost 2 bases and 2 bases, there was a span of 12 bases. The CDR3 is made up of 16 amino acids. The CDR3 here is CASSISRVINTGELFF. DNA for the CDR3: TGTGCCAGTAGTATAAGCAGGGTAATTAACACCGGGGAGCTGTTTTTT.

This chain links TRBV21-1 with TRBJ1-1; no DNA check was done on the table's D call, TRBD1. TRBV21-1 is a documented pseudogene. The CDR3 runs to 15 residues. This chain's CDR3 is CASSAGGDRGVEAFF. CDR3 nucleotide sequence: TGTGCCAGCAGCGCGGGGGGGGACAGGGGAGTTGAAGCTTTCTTT.